The next 27 T cell receptor beta chains were all read from a single sample in a study of blood T cell repertoires in COVID-19. The assay was immunoSEQ multiplex PCR, and TCRdb's table has in-frame clones only and misses some. The table lists some 400,000 clones, around 92% of them singletons. The specimen was PBMCs or T cells enriched from blood (not recorded which). These receptors came from a woman in her 30s who had recovered from COVID-19.

The chain uses TRBV11-2 and TRBJ2-5; TRBD2 matches at 7 bases. The length of the CDR3 is 16 residues. J lost 1 base, V lost 6 bases, and 11 bases had no gene match. Germline V CDR1 and CDR2: SGHAT, FQNNGV. The CDR3 DNA follows: TGTGCCAGCAGTCCCGTTGCTAGCGGATCCCAAGAGACCCAGTACTTC. The encoded protein is CASSPVASGSQETQYF.

The gene calls are TRBV3-1 (or the pseudogene TRBV3-2) and TRBJ2-1; 7 bases map to TRBD2. The V and J ends lost 0 bases and 4 bases, in that order; junction bases with no gene match: 9. Germline CDR1 and CDR2: LGHDT and YNNKEL (reference sequence). The CDR3 length is 17 residues. Here the CDR3 DNA reads TGTGCCAGCAGCCAAGAAGGTGGAGGCGGGGGTTACAATGAGCAGTTCTTC. Translation: CASSQEGGGGGYNEQFF.

The V gene is TRBV23-1, the J gene TRBJ1-3; a weak D match, TRBD1 (6 bases). TRBV23-1 is treated as an ORF (open reading frame) with a function not yet certain. The CDR3 length is 14 residues. Trimming took off 2 bases at V and 1 base at J, with 6 bases between the two ends. CDR3: CASSQGQSGNTIYF. The CDR3 DNA reads as TGCGCCAGCAGTCAAGGACAGTCTGGAAACACCATATATTTT.

This clone was recorded only once. The chain has TRBV5-1 and TRBJ1-5, with 8 bases identical to TRBD1. The germline gives CDR1 SGHRS, CDR2 YFSETQ. V trimming: 2 bases; J trimming: 7 bases; junction bases outside the gene matches: 8. CDR3 length: 15 amino acids. Here the CDR3 DNA reads TGCGCCAGCAGCTTAGGGACAGGCCCCGGGCAGCCCCAGCATTTT. The encoded protein is CASSLGTGPGQPQHF. The full variable domain, with the rest looked up from reference TRBV5-1 and TRBJ1-5, is KAGVTQTPRYLIKTRGQQVTLSCSPISGHRSVSWYQQTPGQGLQFLFEYFSETQRNKGNFPGRFSGRQFSNSRSEMNVSTLELGDSALYLCASSLGTGPGQPQHFGDGTRLSIL.

The CDR3 region has the DNA TGTGCCAGCAGCTTTGGCCCCGGGACAGGCGATATGGAGACCCAGTACTTC. Amino acids: CASSFGPGTGDMETQYF. This chain uses TRBV7-9 with TRBJ2-5; 8 bases line up with TRBD1. The CDR3 has 17 amino acids. V shed 3 bases, J shed 5 bases, and the junction held 14 bases outside the gene matches. CDR1 SEHNR and CDR2 FQNEAQ come from the germline V gene (reference sequence).

V gene TRBV5-8 combines with J gene TRBJ1-6, with a weak D call TRBD1 (5 bases). The CDR3 is made up of 12 amino acids. The germline V gene encodes CDR1 SGHTS and CDR2 YDEGEE. The V end was cut by 6 bases, the J end by 7 bases, with 8 bases between. Here the CDR3 reads CASKWGNSPLHF. The CDR3 coding sequence is TGTGCCAGCAAGTGGGGCAATTCACCCCTCCACTTT.

The chain uses TRBV27 and TRBJ2-1; 7 positions agree with TRBD1. After removal of 2 bases from V and 6 bases from J, the junction contained 13 bases not matched to a gene. CDR1 MNHEY and CDR2 SMNVEV come from the germline V gene (reference sequence). The CDR3 covers 17 residues. This chain's CDR3 is CASSLQLQTGFPNEQFF. The CDR3 region has the DNA TGTGCCAGCAGTTTACAGCTCCAGACAGGGTTCCCCAATGAGCAGTTCTTC.

Turning to this clone: Other DNA sequences of this sample code for an identical CDR3. For the CDR3, the DNA is TGTGCCAGCAGCGTAGTGGCTAGCGGGGGTCAAGAGACCCAGTACTTC. Translation gives CASSVVASGGQETQYF. The chain links TRBV9 to TRBJ2-5; 10 positions agree with TRBD2. The J segment lost 2 bases and the V segment lost 0 bases, leaving 4 bases of the junction unmatched. The CDR3 covers 16 residues. Germline V CDR1 and CDR2: SGDLS, YYNGEE.

The chain uses TRBV29-1 and TRBJ2-1; 10 bases are shared with TRBD2. Per germline, CDR1 SQVTM and CDR2 ANQGSEA. The CDR3 has 17 amino acids. V lost 5 bases and J lost 8; bases outside the gene matches: 18. This CDR3 reads CSVPRPFGGTSEDEQFF. The DNA of the CDR3 is TGCAGCGTTCCCCGGCCCTTCGGCGGGACTAGCGAGGATGAGCAGTTCTTC.

The chain employs TRBV5-1 and TRBJ2-1, with 11 bases fitting TRBD2. Germline-derived CDR1 and CDR2 are SGHRS and YFSETQ. Trimming removed 0 bases from V and 2 bases from J; junction bases left unmatched: 4. The CDR3 runs to 17 residues. In DNA form, the CDR3 reads TGCGCCAGCAGCTTGGCTCTACTAGCGGGGGCCTACAATGAGCAGTTCTTC. This translates into CASSLALLAGAYNEQFF.

DNA for the CDR3: TGCGCCAGCAGCTTCGGCGGGGGGCCCTCTAATTCACCCCTCCACTTT. Protein: CASSFGGGPSNSPLHF. The rearrangement links TRBV5-1 to TRBJ1-6, with a weak D call TRBD1 (6 bases). V lost 2 bases to trimming and J lost 6 bases, with 15 bases between them. This CDR3 has 16 residues. Germline V gene sequence: CDR1 SGHRS, CDR2 YFSETQ.

The rearrangement uses TRBV6-1 and TRBJ1-2; D unclear. The V end was cut by 1 base, the J end by 8 bases, with 11 bases between. This CDR3 spans 13 amino acids. Germline assignment: CDR1 MNHNS and CDR2 SASEGT. The CDR3 nucleotides are TGTGCCAGCAGTGAAGAGGTAGTCGGGGGCTACACCTTC. Residues: CASSEEVVGGYTF.

This rearrangement joins TRBV19 to TRBJ1-2; D gene uncertain. V lost 6 bases to trimming and J lost 5 bases, with 7 bases between them. Germline CDR1 and CDR2: LNHDA and SQIVND (reference sequence). CDR3 length equals 11 residues. The CDR3 nucleotides are TGTGCCAGTAGCTTCGTATATGGCTACACCTTC. This codes for CASSFVYGYTF. Full variable domain (remainder filled in from reference TRBV19 and TRBJ1-2): DGGITQSPKYLFRKEGQNVTLSCEQNLNHDAMYWYRQDPGQGLRLIYYSQIVNDFQKGDIAEGYSVSREKKESFPLTVTSAQKNPTAFYLCASSFVYGYTFGSGTRLTVV.

The chain joins TRBV7-6 to TRBJ1-4; D gene ambiguous. Germline CDR1 reads SGHVS; CDR2 reads FNYEAQ. The V gene lost 4 bases and the J gene lost 7 bases, with 16 bases spanning the gap. The CDR3 contains 15 residues. The CDR3 is CASSSAELAGEKLFF. The CDR3 DNA reads TGTGCCAGCAGCTCCGCGGAACTCGCGGGTGAAAAACTGTTTTTT.

The V and J genes are TRBV10-3 and TRBJ2-1, with D maybe TRBD2 (5 bases). Trimming took 4 bases from V and 5 from J, leaving 9 bases between them. The germline gives CDR1 ENHRY, CDR2 SYGVKD. The CDR3 is 13 residues long. CDR3 DNA sequence: TGTGCCATCAGTGGACTGGGAGACAATGAGCAGTTCTTC. Translating it yields CAISGLGDNEQFF.

The chain employs TRBV12-3 or TRBV12-4 and TRBJ1-5; D gene unclear. The CDR3 consists of 13 residues. V was cut by 3 bases and J by 6 bases, with 9 bases left in between. The CDR3 loop reads CASSFTPGQPQHF. DNA for the CDR3: TGTGCCAGCAGTTTTACACCAGGTCAGCCCCAGCATTTT.

The chain carries TRBV30 and TRBJ2-7, with D perhaps TRBD1 (5 bases). Germline values: CDR1 GTSNPN, CDR2 SVGIG (reference sequence). The ends were cut back, 8 bases at V and 3 bases at J, with 26 bases in the middle. This CDR3 comprises 16 residues. The CDR3 region is CAGERRGKKKRYEQYF. The CDR3 nucleotides are TGTGCCGGGGAAAGAAGGGGAAAGAAAAAACGCTACGAGCAGTACTTC.

This chain uses TRBV4-1 with TRBJ1-4, with 8 bases identical to TRBD1. The J segment lost 8 bases and the V segment lost 1 base, leaving 6 bases of the junction unmatched. The CDR3 is 15 amino acids. Looked up from germline, CDR1 is MGHRA and CDR2 is YSYEKL. The CDR3 DNA reads as TGCGCCAGCAGCCAAGTTCAGGGGGCGGGGGAAAAACTGTTTTTT. Translation gives CASSQVQGAGEKLFF.

This clone came up a few times. This chain joins TRBV2 and TRBJ2-7; 15 bases match TRBD2. The germline CDR1 and CDR2 sequences are SNHLY and FYNNEI. The CDR3 is 14 amino acids. Germline trimming cut 7 bases from V and 7 bases from J; bases unmatched to any gene: 5. This CDR3 is CASIGTSGGSEQYF. DNA of the CDR3: TGTGCCAGCATCGGGACTAGCGGGGGGTCGGAGCAGTACTTC.

This clone was observed once. This chain uses TRBV7-9 with TRBJ2-3; D is perhaps TRBD2 (5 bases). Germline V gene sequence: CDR1 SEHNR, CDR2 FQNEAQ (reference sequence). Trimming left V 8 bases short and J 5 bases short, with 14 bases between. The CDR3 has 13 residues. CDR3 region: CASLSHGVDTQYF. As DNA, the CDR3 is TGTGCCAGCCTTTCACACGGGGTAGATACGCAGTATTTT. Variable domain in full (rest from reference TRBV7-9 and TRBJ2-3): DTGVSQNPRHKITKRGQNVTFRCDPISEHNRLYWYRQTLGQGPEFLTYFQNEAQLEKSRLLSDRFSAERPKGSFSTLEIQRTEQGDSAMYLCASLSHGVDTQYFGPGTRLTVL.

The chain recombines TRBV7-2 with TRBJ2-2; D is unresolved. The V and J ends lost 5 bases and 0 bases respectively, with 13 bases between them. CDR3 size: 16 residues. In germline, CDR1 is SGHTA, CDR2 FQGNSA. For the CDR3, the DNA is TGTGCCAGCAGCCCCAGTGCCCCTTCGAACACCGGGGAGCTGTTTTTT. It translates to CASSPSAPSNTGELFF.

The rearrangement links TRBV9 to TRBJ2-7; perhaps TRBD2 as D (6 bases). V was pared by 0 bases and J by 5 bases, with 12 bases between. This CDR3 comprises 14 residues. Germline assignment: CDR1 SGDLS and CDR2 YYNGEE. The CDR3 sequence: CASSVAGSDNEQYF. CDR3 DNA sequence: TGTGCCAGCAGCGTAGCCGGGAGCGACAACGAGCAGTACTTC.

This chain uses TRBV7-9 with TRBJ2-7, with D perhaps matching TRBD2 (6 bases). From germline, CDR1 is SEHNR and CDR2 FQNEAQ (reference sequence). The CDR3 covers 14 residues. V was pared by 1 base and J by 7 bases, with 14 bases between. CDR3 region: CASSLGIREVEQYF. CDR3 DNA sequence: TGTGCCAGCAGCTTAGGCATCAGGGAGGTTGAGCAGTACTTC.

The chain combines TRBV2 with TRBJ1-2; the D gene is possibly TRBD1 (6 bases). In germline, CDR1 is SNHLY, CDR2 FYNNEI. The CDR3 is made up of 14 amino acids. Trimming removed 2 bases from V and 6 bases from J, with 13 bases in between. The CDR3: CASSETTGRDGYTF. Written as DNA, the CDR3 is TGTGCCAGCAGTGAAACTACAGGGCGTGATGGCTACACCTTC.

The V and J genes are TRBV30 and TRBJ2-2; 7 bases line up with TRBD1. Germline CDR1 reads GTSNPN; CDR2 reads SVGIG (reference sequence). This CDR3 has 16 residues. J gave up 2 bases and V 2 bases, and 8 bases lay outside the gene matches. CDR3 bases: TGTGCCTGGAGTAAGGGGGCCAACTCTAACACCGGGGAGCTGTTTTTT. Its protein product is CAWSKGANSNTGELFF.

In its sample, this clone was seen a few times. This chain joins TRBV13 and TRBJ1-4; 10 nucleotides match TRBD1. This CDR3 has 17 residues. J lost 2 bases, V lost 4 bases, and 7 bases had no gene match. Per germline, CDR1 PRHDT and CDR2 FYEKMQ (reference sequence). The CDR3 DNA is TGTGCCAGCAGCTCTGGGGACAGGGGAAGGACTAATGAAAAACTGTTTTTT. This encodes CASSSGDRGRTNEKLFF.

The J gene is TRBJ2-1, the V gene TRBV6-5; no clear D gene. This CDR3 contains 15 residues. The ends were cut back, 0 bases at V and 10 bases at J, with 16 bases in the middle. Germline lookup yields CDR1 MNHEY and CDR2 SVGAGI. The CDR3 reads CASSYSTRSAYEQFF. As DNA, the CDR3 is TGTGCCAGCAGTTACTCGACGCGGAGTGCATACGAGCAGTTCTTC.